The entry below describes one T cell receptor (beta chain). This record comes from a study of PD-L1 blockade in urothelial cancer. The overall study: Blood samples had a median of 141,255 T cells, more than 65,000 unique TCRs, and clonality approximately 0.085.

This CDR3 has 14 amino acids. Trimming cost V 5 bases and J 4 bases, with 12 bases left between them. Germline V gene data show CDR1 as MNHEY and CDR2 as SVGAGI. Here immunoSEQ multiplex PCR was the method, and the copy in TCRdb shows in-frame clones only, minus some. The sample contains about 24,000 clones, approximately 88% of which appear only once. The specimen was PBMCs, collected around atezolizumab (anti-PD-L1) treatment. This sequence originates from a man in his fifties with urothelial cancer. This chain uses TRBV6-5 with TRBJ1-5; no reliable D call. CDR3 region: CASSRTAANQPQHF. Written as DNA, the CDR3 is TGTGCCAGCAGTAGGACTGCCGCAAATCAGCCCCAGCATTTT.